This entry lists 2 T cell receptor beta chains sequenced from one sample in a study of blood T cell repertoires in COVID-19. The protocol was immunoSEQ multiplex PCR, while the TCRdb copy is restricted to in-frame clones and leaves out a portion. The table lists some 150,000 clones, approximately 90% of them singletons. The material sequenced was peripheral blood. Receptor source: a woman in her sixties with active or convalescent COVID-19.

This chain uses TRBV7-3 with TRBJ2-5; TRBD1 might be the D (7 bases). The germline CDR1 and CDR2 sequences are SGHTA and FQGTGA. The CDR3 has 13 amino acids. The V gene lost 4 bases and the J gene lost 5 bases, with 11 bases spanning the gap. The DNA for the CDR3 is TGTGCCAGCAGCTCCTCAGGGGGGGAGACCCAGTACTTC. Encoded protein: CASSSSGGETQYF.

This chain links TRBV4-3 with TRBJ1-1; no clear D gene. The CDR3 loop spans 15 amino acids. Trimming removed 0 bases at V and 0 bases at J, with 8 bases between. Germline-derived CDR1 and CDR2 are LGHNA and YSLEER. The CDR3, as DNA: TGCGCCAGCAGCCAAGATCGGAGCATGAACACTGAAGCTTTCTTT. This translates into CASSQDRSMNTEAFF.